This T cell receptor beta chain was recovered during a study of T-cell reconstitution after alpha-beta-depleted transplantation in children. This CDR3 has 15 residues. The J segment lost 6 bases and the V segment lost 6 bases, leaving 9 bases of the junction unmatched. Germline V gene lookup returns CDR1 MNHEY and CDR2 SVGAGI. Researchers prepared the TCRbeta library using unique molecular identifiers, the study reports. TCRdb re-analysed the PCR reads in MiXCR, keeping a single row per CDR3 protein. The data hold roughly 500,000 distinct CDR3 sequences, with around 13% observed a single time. The sample holds many counts of this clonotype.

The source is a human donor who donated a stem cell graft to a child with combined immunodeficiency. The chain recombines TRBV6-5 with TRBJ2-3; 10 positions agree with TRBD2. The sequencing here drew on PBMCs from the stem cell graft donor, taken from the stem cell graft. The CDR3 sequence is CASSTSGTSEDTQYF. For the CDR3, the DNA is TGTGCCAGCAGCACCTCCGGGACTAGCGAGGATACGCAGTATTTT.